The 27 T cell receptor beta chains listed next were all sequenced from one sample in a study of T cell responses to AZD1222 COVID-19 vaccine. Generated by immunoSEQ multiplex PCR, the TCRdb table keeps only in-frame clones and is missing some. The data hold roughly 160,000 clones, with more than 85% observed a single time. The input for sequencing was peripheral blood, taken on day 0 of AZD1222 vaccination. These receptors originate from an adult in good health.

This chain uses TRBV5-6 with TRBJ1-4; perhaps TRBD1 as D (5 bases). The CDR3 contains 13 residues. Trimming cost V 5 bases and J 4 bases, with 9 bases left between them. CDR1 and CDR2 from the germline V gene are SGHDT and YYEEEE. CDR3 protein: CASRDTYNEKLFF. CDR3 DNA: TGTGCCAGCAGGGACACCTATAATGAAAAACTGTTTTTT. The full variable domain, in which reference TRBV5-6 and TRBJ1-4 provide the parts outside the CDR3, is DAGVTQSPTHLIKTRGQQVTLRCSPKSGHDTVSWYQQALGQGPQFIFQYYEEEERQRGNFPDRFSGHQFPNYSSELNVNALLLGDSALYLCASRDTYNEKLFFGSGTQLSVL.

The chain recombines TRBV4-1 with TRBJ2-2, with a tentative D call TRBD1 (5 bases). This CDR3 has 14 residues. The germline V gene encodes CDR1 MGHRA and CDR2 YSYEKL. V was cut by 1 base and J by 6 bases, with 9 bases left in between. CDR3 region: CASSQGVGAGELFF. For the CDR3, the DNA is TGCGCCAGCAGCCAAGGGGTAGGGGCCGGGGAGCTGTTTTTT.

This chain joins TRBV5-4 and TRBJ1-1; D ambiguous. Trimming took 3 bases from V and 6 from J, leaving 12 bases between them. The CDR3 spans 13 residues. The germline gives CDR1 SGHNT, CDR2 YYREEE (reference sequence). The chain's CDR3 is CASSSGVGAEAFF. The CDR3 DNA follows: TGTGCCAGCAGCTCGGGAGTTGGAGCTGAAGCTTTCTTT.

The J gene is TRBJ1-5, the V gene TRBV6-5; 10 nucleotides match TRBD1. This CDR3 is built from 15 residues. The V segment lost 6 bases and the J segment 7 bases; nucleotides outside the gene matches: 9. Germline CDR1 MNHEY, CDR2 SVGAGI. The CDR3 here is CASRDRDRGDQPQHF. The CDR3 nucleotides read TGTGCCAGCAGGGACCGGGACAGGGGAGACCAGCCCCAGCATTTT.

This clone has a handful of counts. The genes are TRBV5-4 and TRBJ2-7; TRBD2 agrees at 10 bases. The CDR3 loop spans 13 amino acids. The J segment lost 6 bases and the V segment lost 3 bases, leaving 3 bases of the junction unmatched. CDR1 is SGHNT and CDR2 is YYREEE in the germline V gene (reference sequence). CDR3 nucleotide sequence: TGTGCCAGCAGCTCCGGACTAGCGGTCGAGCAGTACTTC. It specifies CASSSGLAVEQYF.

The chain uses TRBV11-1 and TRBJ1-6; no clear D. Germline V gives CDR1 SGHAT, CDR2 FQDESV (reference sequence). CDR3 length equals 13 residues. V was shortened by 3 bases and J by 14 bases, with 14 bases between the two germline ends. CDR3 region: CASSFRWGETLHF. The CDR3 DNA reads TGTGCCAGCAGCTTTCGCTGGGGTGAGACCCTCCACTTT.

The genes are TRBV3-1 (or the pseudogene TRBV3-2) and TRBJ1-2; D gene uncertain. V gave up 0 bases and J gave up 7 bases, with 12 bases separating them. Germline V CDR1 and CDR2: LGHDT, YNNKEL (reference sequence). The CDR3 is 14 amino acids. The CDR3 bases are TGTGCCAGCAGCCAAGATTTAGGACTAAGTGGCTACACCTTC. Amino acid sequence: CASSQDLGLSGYTF.

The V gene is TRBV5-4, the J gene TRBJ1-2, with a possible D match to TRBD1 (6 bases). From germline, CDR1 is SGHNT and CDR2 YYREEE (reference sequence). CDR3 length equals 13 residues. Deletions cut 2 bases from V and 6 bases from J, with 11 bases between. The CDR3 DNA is TGTGCCAGCAGCTTACAGGGCATTCATGGCTACACCTTC. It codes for CASSLQGIHGYTF.

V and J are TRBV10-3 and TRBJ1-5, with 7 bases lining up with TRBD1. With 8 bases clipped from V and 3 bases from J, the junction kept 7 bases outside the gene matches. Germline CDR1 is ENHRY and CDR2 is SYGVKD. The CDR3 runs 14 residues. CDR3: CAIGAGQSNQPQHF. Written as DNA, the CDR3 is TGTGCCATCGGGGCGGGACAGTCCAATCAGCCCCAGCATTTT.

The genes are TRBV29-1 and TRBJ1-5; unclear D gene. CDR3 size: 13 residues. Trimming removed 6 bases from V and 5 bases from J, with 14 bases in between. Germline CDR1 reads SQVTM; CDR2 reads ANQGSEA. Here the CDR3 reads CSVVSGLDQPQHF. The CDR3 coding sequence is TGCAGCGTAGTATCTGGGCTGGATCAGCCCCAGCATTTT.

CDR3 amino acids: CASRGRGQNSPLHF. The CDR3 bases are TGTGCCAGCAGGGGTCGGGGGCAAAATTCACCCCTCCACTTT. This chain joins TRBV6-5 and TRBJ1-6, with D perhaps matching TRBD1 (6 bases). Germline values: CDR1 MNHEY, CDR2 SVGAGI. The CDR3 sequence is 14 residues long. Trimming took off 6 bases at V and 7 bases at J, with 13 bases between the two ends.

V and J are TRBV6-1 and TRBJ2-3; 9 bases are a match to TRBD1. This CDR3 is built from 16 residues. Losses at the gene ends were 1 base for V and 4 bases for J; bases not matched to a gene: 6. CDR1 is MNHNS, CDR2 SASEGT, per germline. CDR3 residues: CASSEDGTGLADTQYF. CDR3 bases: TGTGCCAGCAGTGAAGACGGGACAGGGCTTGCAGATACGCAGTATTTT.

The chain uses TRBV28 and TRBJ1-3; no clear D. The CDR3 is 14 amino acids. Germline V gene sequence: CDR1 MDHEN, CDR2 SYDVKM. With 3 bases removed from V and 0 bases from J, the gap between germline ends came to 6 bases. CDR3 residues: CASSFYSSGNTIYF. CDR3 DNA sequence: TGTGCCAGCAGTTTTTATAGCTCTGGAAACACCATATATTTT.

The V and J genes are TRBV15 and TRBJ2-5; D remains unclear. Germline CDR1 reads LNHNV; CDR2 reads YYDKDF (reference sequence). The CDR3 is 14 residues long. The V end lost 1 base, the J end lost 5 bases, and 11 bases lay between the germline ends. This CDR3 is CATSRAGPLETQYF. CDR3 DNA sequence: TGTGCCACCAGCAGAGCCGGGCCTTTGGAGACCCAGTACTTC.

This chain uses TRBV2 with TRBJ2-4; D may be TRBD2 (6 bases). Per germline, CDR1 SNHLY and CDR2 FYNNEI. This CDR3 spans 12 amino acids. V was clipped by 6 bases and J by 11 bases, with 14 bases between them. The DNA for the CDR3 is TGTGCCAGCAGAGGCACTAGCTTAGTTCAGTACTTC. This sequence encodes CASRGTSLVQYF.

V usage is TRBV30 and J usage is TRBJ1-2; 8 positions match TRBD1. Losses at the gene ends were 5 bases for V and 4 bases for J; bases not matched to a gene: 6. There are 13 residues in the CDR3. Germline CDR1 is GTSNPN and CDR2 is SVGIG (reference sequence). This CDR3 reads CAWGQGFSYGYTF. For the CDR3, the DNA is TGTGCCTGGGGACAGGGATTTAGCTATGGCTACACCTTC.

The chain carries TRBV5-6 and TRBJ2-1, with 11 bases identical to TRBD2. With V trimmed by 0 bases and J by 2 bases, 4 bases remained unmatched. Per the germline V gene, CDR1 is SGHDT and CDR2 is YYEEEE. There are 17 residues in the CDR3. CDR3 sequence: CASSLGTSGGTYNEQFF. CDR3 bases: TGTGCCAGCAGCTTGGGAACTAGCGGGGGTACCTACAATGAGCAGTTCTTC.

CDR3: CASSIGTGSSYEQYF. CDR3 sequence (DNA): TGTGCCAGTAGTATAGGGACAGGGAGCTCCTACGAGCAGTACTTC. This chain uses TRBV19 with TRBJ2-7; 8 bases align to TRBD1. The germline CDR1 and CDR2 sequences are LNHDA and SQIVND (reference sequence). V lost 1 base, J lost 0 bases, and 2 bases stayed unmatched. The CDR3 has 15 residues. Full variable domain (remainder filled in from reference TRBV19 and TRBJ2-7): DGGITQSPKYLFRKEGQNVTLSCEQNLNHDAMYWYRQDPGQGLRLIYYSQIVNDFQKGDIAEGYSVSREKKESFPLTVTSAQKNPTAFYLCASSIGTGSSYEQYFGPGTRLTVT.

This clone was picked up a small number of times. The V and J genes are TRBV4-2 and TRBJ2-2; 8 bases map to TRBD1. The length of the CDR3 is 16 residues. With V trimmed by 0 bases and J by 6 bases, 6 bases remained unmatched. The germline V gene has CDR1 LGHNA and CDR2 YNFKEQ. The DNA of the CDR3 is TGTGCCAGCAGCCAAGATCCAGGGGGCGAGGCCGGGGAGCTGTTTTTT. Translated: CASSQDPGGEAGELFF.

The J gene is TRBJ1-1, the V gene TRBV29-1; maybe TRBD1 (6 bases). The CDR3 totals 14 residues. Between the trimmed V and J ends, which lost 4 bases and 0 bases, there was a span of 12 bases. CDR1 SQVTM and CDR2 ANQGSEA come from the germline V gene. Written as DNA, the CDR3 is TGCAGCGTTGCGGGGGACAAAATGAACACTGAAGCTTTCTTT. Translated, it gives CSVAGDKMNTEAFF. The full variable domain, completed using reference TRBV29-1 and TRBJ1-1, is SAVISQKPSRDICQRGTSLTIQCQVDSQVTMMFWYRQQPGQSLTLIATANQGSEATYESGFVIDKFPISRPNLTFSTLTVSNMSPEDSSIYLCSVAGDKMNTEAFFGQGTRLTVV.

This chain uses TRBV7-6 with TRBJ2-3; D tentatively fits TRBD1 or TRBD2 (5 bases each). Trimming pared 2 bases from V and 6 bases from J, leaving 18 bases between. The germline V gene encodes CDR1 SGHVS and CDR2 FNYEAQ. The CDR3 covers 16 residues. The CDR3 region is CASSLSDPQGEDTQYF. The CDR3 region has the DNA TGTGCCAGCAGCTTATCTGACCCCCAGGGAGAGGATACGCAGTATTTT.

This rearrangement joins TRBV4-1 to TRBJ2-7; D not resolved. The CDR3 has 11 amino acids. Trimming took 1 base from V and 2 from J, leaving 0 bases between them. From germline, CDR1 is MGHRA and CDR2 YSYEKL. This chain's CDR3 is CASSQAYEQYF. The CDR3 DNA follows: TGCGCCAGCAGCCAAGCCTACGAGCAGTACTTC.

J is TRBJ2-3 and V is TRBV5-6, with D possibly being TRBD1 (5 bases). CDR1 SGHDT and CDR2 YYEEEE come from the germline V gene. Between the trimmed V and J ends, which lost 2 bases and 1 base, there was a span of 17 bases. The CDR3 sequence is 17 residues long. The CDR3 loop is CASSFDPAGSGTDTQYF. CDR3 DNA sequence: TGTGCCAGCAGCTTCGACCCCGCAGGGTCAGGCACAGATACGCAGTATTTT.

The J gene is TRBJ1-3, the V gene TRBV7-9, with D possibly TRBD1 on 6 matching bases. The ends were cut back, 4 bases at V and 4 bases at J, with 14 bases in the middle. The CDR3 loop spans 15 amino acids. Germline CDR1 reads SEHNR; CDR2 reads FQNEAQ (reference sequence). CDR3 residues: CASSSPGAKGNTIYF. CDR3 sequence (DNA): TGTGCCAGCAGCTCTCCGGGGGCAAAAGGAAACACCATATATTTT.

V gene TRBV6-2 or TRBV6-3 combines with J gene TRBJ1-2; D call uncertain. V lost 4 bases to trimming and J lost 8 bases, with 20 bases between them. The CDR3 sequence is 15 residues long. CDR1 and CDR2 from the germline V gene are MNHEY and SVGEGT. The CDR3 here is CASSWPIYGQRGYTF. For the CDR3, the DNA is TGTGCCAGCAGTTGGCCCATCTACGGCCAACGGGGCTACACCTTC.

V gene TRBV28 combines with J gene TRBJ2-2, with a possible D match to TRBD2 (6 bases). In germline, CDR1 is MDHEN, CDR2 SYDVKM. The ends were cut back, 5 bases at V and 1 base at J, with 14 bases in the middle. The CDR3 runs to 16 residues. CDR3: CASSPRRRGNTGELFF. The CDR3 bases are TGTGCCAGCAGTCCTCGACGGCGGGGGAACACCGGGGAGCTGTTTTTT.

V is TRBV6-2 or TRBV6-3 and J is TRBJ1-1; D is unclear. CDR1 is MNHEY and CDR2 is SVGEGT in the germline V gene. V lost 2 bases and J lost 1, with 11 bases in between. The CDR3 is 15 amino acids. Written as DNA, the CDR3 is TGTGCCAGCAGTTACCCGGACGGTTGGAACACTGAAGCTTTCTTT. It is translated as CASSYPDGWNTEAFF.